This TCR beta chain was documented in a study of lymphopenia after photon versus proton radiotherapy (dated by TCRdb to between 2018 and 2021). For the wider study: The study compared the immunological effects of photon versus proton radiation therapy in patients with gastrointestinal tumors who developed high-grade lymphopenia. The goal of the study was to characterize the differences between the two radiation modalities in how they affect the immune system. The 15 to 20 patients in the cohort had gastrointestinal tumors, were treated with either photon or proton therapy, and subsequently developed lymphopenia. Results and caveats for the whole study, not just this receptor: The survival association was assessed only in patients who died, and the authors presented better survival with proton therapy as a possibility rather than a demonstrated result. During treatment, patients who received proton therapy stayed relatively stable, whereas patients who received photon therapy lost naive T cells and TCR diversity and gained effector/memory populations. After the lymphocyte count nadir, repertoires from photon-treated patients showed oligoclonal expansion, particularly of CD8+ Temra cells, and this expansion drove the decline in diversity. Across the cohort, a larger post-nadir drop in TCR diversity was inversely correlated with overall survival time among patients who died.

Remarks on this clone: Its binding antigen is unknown. Within one base of it there is no much larger clone, and no base qualities were kept.

Libraries were constructed by the immunoSEQ multiplex PCR assay. T cell repertoires were profiled with deep sequencing of rearranged TCR beta loci together with multiparametric flow cytometry. In TCRdb, the immuneACCESS table is reduced to in-frame sequences with V and J assigned. These tables do not hold every clone; where another copy was compared, an unresolved V gene accounts for under half, and the others remain unexplained. The table for this sample lists more than 20,000 clones; under 85% of them were counted only once. The ten most abundant clones make up under 4% of the sample. From a lookup of the germline V gene, CDR1 and CDR2 are LGHNA and YNFKEQ. The CDR3, from cysteine to phenylalanine, totals 15 residues. Of the read, only the CDR3 DNA is kept; its 45 bases are in frame from base 1. V gives up 1 base and J gives up 0 bases, and the segment between their germline ends measures 9 bases.

Recombination connected TRBV4-2 to TRBJ1-1; no D segment can be confidently identified. Sequenced here: peripheral blood, sampled from a patient treated with photon-based radiotherapy. This clonotype was obtained from a woman aged 50 to 60 with pancreatic cancer. The CDR3 reads as follows: CASSQGRTMNTEAFF. The DNA is as follows: TGTGCCAGCAGCCAAGGAAGGACGATGAACACTGAAGCTTTCTTT.